The 2 T cell receptor beta chains presented below share a single source sample, sequenced in a study of spatial heterogeneity in lung cancer. Time point defined: sample taken at primary tumor resection. Sequencing was performed on whole RNA extracted from tumor and nontumor lung tissue, or from frozen PBMC, and the material was left unsorted. TCRdb re-called the 5' RACE reads through MiXCR, storing one row per CDR3 protein. This repertoire shows some 85,000 distinct CDR3 sequences, approximately 20% found once; its top ten account for about 6.8%. Sequenced material: PBMCs, taken at surgery. These receptor sequences come from a male donor with early-stage non-small cell lung cancer.

This clonotype came up many times. Relative to the germline gene, one junction end is altered; a read error may explain this. The chain joins TRBV13 to TRBJ2-3; TRBD1 aligns across 11 bases. Germline V gives CDR1 PRHDT, CDR2 FYEKMQ (reference sequence). The CDR3 length is 15 residues. Written as DNA, the CDR3 is TGTGCCAGCAGCCTAGGGACAGGGGGTACAGATACGCAGTATTTT. This gives the protein CASSLGTGGTDTQYF.

The V gene is TRBV5-1, the J gene TRBJ2-5; no firm D call. In germline, CDR1 is SGHRS, CDR2 YFSETQ. This CDR3 is 14 amino acids long. V shed 3 bases and J shed 5 bases, with 14 bases lying between them. CDR3 region: CASSSQRLRETQYF. The CDR3 bases are TGCGCCAGCAGCTCCCAACGGCTAAGGGAGACCCAGTACTTC.